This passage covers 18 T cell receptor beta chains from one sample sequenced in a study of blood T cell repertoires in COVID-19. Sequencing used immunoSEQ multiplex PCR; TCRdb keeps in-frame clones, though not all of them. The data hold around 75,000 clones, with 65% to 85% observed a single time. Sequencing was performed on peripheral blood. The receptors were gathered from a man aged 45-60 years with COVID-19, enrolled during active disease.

The CDR3 nucleotides read TGCAGCTGCCGGAGGCAAACTAATGAAAAACTGTTTTTT. Its translation is CSCRRQTNEKLFF. The chain combines TRBV29-1 with TRBJ1-4; D not certain. V dropped 8 bases and J dropped 1 base, with 11 bases sitting between them. CDR1 and CDR2 from the germline V gene are SQVTM and ANQGSEA. The CDR3 covers 13 residues.

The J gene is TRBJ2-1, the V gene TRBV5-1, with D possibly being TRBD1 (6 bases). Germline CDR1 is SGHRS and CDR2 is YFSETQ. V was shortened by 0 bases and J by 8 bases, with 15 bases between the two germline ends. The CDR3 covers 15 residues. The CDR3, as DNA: TGCGCCAGCAGCTTGGGGGCAACAGGGTATGATGAGCAGTTCTTC. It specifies CASSLGATGYDEQFF.

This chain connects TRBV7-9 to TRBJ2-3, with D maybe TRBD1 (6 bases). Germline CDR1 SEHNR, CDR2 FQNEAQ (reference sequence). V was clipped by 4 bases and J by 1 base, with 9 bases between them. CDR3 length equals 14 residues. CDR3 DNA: TGTGCCAGCAGCTCCAGGACAGGCACAGATACGCAGTATTTT. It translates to CASSSRTGTDTQYF.

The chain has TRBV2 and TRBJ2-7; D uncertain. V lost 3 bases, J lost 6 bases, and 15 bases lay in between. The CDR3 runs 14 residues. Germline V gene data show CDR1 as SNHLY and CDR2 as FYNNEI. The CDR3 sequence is CASSDQHSPSEQYF. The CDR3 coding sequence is TGTGCCAGCAGTGATCAACATTCCCCTAGCGAGCAGTACTTC.

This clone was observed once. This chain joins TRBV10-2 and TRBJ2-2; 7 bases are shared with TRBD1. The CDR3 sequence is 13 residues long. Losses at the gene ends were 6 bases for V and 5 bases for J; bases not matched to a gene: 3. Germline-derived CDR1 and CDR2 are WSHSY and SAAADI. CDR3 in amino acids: CASRETGTGELFF. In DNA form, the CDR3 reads TGCGCCAGCAGGGAGACAGGGACCGGGGAGCTGTTTTTT.

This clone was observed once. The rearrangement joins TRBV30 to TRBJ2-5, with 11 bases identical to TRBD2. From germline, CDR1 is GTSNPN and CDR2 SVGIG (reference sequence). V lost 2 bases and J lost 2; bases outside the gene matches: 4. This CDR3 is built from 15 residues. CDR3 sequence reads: CAWSPGLAVQETQYF. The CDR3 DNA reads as TGTGCCTGGAGTCCGGGACTAGCGGTACAAGAGACCCAGTACTTC.

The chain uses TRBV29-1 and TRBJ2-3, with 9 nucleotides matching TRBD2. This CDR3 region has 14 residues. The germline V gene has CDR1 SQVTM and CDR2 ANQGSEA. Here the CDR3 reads CRVGLAGLTDTQYF. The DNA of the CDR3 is TGCAGGGTGGGTCTAGCGGGACTCACAGATACGCAGTATTTT.

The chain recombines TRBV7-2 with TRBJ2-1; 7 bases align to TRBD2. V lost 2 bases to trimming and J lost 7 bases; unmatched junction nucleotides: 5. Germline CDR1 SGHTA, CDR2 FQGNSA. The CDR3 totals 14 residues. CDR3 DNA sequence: TGTGCCAGCAGCTTACAGGCTAGCGGAAATGAGCAGTTCTTC. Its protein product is CASSLQASGNEQFF.

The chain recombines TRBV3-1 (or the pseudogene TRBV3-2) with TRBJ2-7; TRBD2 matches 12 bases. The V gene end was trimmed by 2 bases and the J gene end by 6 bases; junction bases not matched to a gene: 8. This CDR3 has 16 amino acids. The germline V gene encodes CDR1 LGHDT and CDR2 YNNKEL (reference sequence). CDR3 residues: CASSQPLAGGPSEQYF. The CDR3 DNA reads TGTGCCAGCAGCCAACCGCTAGCGGGAGGGCCCAGCGAGCAGTACTTC.

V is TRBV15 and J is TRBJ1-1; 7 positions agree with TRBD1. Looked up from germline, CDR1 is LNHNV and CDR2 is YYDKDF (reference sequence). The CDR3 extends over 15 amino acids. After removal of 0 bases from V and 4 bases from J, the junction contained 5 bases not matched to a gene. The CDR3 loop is CATSRDSAGGTEAFF. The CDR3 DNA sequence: TGTGCCACCAGCAGAGATTCGGCAGGGGGCACTGAAGCTTTCTTT.

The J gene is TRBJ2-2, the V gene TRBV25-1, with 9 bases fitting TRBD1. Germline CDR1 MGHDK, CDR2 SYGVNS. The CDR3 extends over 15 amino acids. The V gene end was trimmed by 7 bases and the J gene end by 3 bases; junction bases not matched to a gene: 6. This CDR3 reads CASTAGTGYTGELFF. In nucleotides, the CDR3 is TGTGCCAGCACCGCCGGGACAGGGTACACCGGGGAGCTGTTTTTT.

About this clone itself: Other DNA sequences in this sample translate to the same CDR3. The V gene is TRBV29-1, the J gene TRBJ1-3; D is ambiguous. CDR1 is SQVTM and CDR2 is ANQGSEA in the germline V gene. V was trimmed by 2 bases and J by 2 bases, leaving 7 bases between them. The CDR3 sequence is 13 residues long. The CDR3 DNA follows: TGCAGCGTTGAACGGGGAACTGGAAACACCATATATTTT. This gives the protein CSVERGTGNTIYF.

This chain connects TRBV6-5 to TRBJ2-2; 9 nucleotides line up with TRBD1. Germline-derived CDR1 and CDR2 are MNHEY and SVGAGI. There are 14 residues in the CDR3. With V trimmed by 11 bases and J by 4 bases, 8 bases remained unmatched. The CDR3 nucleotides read TGTGCCGGGGGACAGGGAGATTTCACCGGGGAGCTGTTTTTT. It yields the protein CAGGQGDFTGELFF.

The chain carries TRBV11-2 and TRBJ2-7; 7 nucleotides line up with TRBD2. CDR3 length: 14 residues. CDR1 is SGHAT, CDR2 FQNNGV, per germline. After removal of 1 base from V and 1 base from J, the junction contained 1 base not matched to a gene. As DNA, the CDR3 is TGTGCCAGCAGCTTAGGGACTAGGTCCTACGAGCAGTACTTC. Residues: CASSLGTRSYEQYF.

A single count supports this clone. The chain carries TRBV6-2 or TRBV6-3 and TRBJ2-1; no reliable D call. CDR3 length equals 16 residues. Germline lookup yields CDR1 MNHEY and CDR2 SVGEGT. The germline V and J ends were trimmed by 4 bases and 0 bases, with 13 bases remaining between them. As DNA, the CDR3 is TGTGCCAGCAGTTCGAGGTTTGGCAGCTCCTACAATGAGCAGTTCTTC. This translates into CASSSRFGSSYNEQFF.

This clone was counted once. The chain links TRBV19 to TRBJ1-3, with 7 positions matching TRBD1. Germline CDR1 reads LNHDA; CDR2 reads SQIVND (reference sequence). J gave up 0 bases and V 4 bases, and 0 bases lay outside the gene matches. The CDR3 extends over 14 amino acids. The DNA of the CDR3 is TGTGCCAGTAGTAGGACAGGCTCTGGAAACACCATATATTTT. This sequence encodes CASSRTGSGNTIYF.

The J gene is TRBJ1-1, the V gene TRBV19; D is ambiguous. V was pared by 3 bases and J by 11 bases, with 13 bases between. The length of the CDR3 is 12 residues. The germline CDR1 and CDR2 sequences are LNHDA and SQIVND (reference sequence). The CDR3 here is CASSIGRLGAFF. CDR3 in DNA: TGTGCCAGTAGTATTGGTAGGCTCGGGGCTTTCTTT.

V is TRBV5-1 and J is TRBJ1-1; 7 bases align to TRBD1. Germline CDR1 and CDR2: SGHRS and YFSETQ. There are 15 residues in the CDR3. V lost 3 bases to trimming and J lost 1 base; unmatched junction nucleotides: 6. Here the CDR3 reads CASSSDRVQNTEAFF. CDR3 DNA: TGCGCCAGCAGCTCCGACAGGGTGCAGAACACTGAAGCTTTCTTT.